This passage covers 9 T cell receptor beta chains from one sample sequenced in a study of T cells in Graves' hyperthyroidism and ophthalmopathy. TCR beta CDR3 regions were amplified from RNA transcripts. During a first-round RT-PCR of the TCR CDR3, the HTBI primer set was used. TCRdb analysed the multiplex PCR reads with MiXCR anew, one entry per CDR3 protein. The repertoire has over 300,000 distinct CDR3 sequences, approximately 14% of them found once; the top ten carry approximately 11%. Sample: blood. Receptor source: a woman aged 55-75 years with Graves' hyperthyroidism.

There are a few counts of this clonotype. Since no conserved phenylalanine or tryptophan closes the CDR3, a read error is the likely cause. The J gene is TRBJ1-1, the V gene TRBV2; D not resolved. Germline V gene lookup returns CDR1 SNHLY and CDR2 FYNNEI. The V and J ends lost 1 base and 1 base respectively, with 7 bases between them. The CDR3 is 14 amino acids. In nucleotides, the CDR3 is TGTGCCAGCAGTGAAGACGGGAGGAACACTGAAGCTTTCTCT. Amino acid sequence: CASSEDGRNTEAFS.

This clonotype has at least ten counts. The chain carries TRBV30 and TRBJ1-1; a weak D match, TRBD1 (5 bases). The V end was cut by 2 bases, the J end by 0 bases, with 13 bases between. Per germline, CDR1 GTSNPN and CDR2 SVGIG (reference sequence). The CDR3 spans 15 residues. DNA for the CDR3: TGTGCCTGGAGTCTCTTGACAGAGATGAACACTGAAGCTTTCTTT. Protein: CAWSLLTEMNTEAFF. Supplemented by reference TRBV30 and TRBJ1-1, the full variable domain reads SQTIHQWPATLVQPVGSPLSLECTVEGTSNPNLYWYRQAAGRGLQLLFYSVGIGQISSEVPQNLSASRPQDRQFILSSKKLLLSDSGFYLCAWSLLTEMNTEAFFGQGTRLTVV.

This clonotype was seen repeatedly, ten times or more. The V call is TRBV12-3 or TRBV12-4, the J call TRBJ2-1; TRBD2 is a possible D gene (5 bases). The CDR3 length is 13 residues. Trimming cost V 7 bases and J 5 bases, with 12 bases left between them. The CDR3 spells CASILSVNNEQFF. The CDR3 DNA is TGTGCCAGCATCCTTAGCGTTAACAATGAGCAGTTCTTC.

A remark on this clonotype: Compared with germline, one end of the junction differs, possibly owing to a read error. This sequence joins TRBV11-2 and TRBJ2-3, with 8 bases lining up with TRBD2. Germline V gene lookup returns CDR1 SGHAT and CDR2 FQNNGV. The CDR3 has 16 amino acids. In DNA, the CDR3 is TGTGCCAGCAGCTTAGACCCGGGGGGGGGCACAGATACGCAGTGTTTT. Amino acid sequence: CASSLDPGGGTDTQCF.

This clonotype was counted ten times or more. The rearrangement links TRBV10-3 to TRBJ2-7; 11 bases are a match to TRBD2. J was trimmed by 0 bases and V by 0 bases; bases with no gene match: 19. The germline CDR1 and CDR2 sequences are ENHRY and SYGVKD. The CDR3 has 22 amino acids. The CDR3 loop reads CAISESRGSSGLADTSSYEQYF. CDR3 DNA sequence: TGTGCCATCAGTGAGTCGAGGGGTTCTTCGGGACTAGCGGATACTAGCTCCTACGAGCAGTACTTC.

In this sample, this clonotype turned up many times. This chain joins TRBV7-2 and TRBJ2-7; TRBD2 matches at 8 bases. Germline CDR1 and CDR2: SGHTA and FQGNSA. The CDR3 contains 15 residues. Trimming removed 4 bases from V and 5 bases from J; junction bases left unmatched: 10. CDR3 loop: CASSSSGLGRNEQYF. The CDR3 region has the DNA TGTGCCAGCAGCTCCTCGGGACTAGGACGGAACGAGCAGTACTTC.

This clonotype was seen repeatedly, ten times or more. This chain uses TRBV5-1 with TRBJ2-3; no definite D call. CDR1 is SGHRS and CDR2 is YFSETQ in the germline V gene. This CDR3 is built from 14 residues. The V end was cut by 1 base, the J end by 0 bases, with 6 bases between. CDR3 nucleotide sequence: TGCGCCAGCAGCTTGCTTGTAAGCACAGATACGCAGTATTTT. Its translation is CASSLLVSTDTQYF.

V usage is TRBV29-1 and J usage is TRBJ1-2, with D unresolved. The CDR3 runs 14 residues. CDR1 and CDR2 (germline): SQVTM, ANQGSEA. The ends were cut back, 6 bases at V and 1 base at J, with 15 bases in the middle. CDR3 residues: CSVPSGTINYGYTF. The CDR3 nucleotides read TGCAGCGTCCCCAGCGGTACCATTAACTATGGCTACACCTTC.

Many counts were recorded for this clonotype. The chain carries TRBV2 and TRBJ2-7; D may be TRBD2 (6 bases). The CDR3 loop spans 12 amino acids. V gave up 7 bases and J gave up 1 base, with 8 bases separating them. The germline V gene encodes CDR1 SNHLY and CDR2 FYNNEI. The CDR3 is CASIRGSYEQYF. Written as DNA, the CDR3 is TGTGCCAGCATTCGGGGGTCCTACGAGCAGTACTTC.